The 24 T cell receptor beta chains in this list originate from one sample, sequenced in a study of regulatory T cells in long-lasting Graves disease. Regarding time point: persistent/refractory GD, antithyroid drugs over 5 years with positive TRAb. The TCR library was made from RNA that had been extracted from PBMCs in TRIzol. Arm-PCR of CDR3 regions and iRepertoire HTBI primers were used to build TCR beta libraries. TCRdb reprocessed the multiplex PCR reads via MiXCR and lists one record per CDR3 protein. The sample has hundreds of thousands of distinct CDR3 sequences; less than 25% are singletons. Specimen: peripheral blood mononuclear cells (PBMCs), collected when the disease was refractory, from a patient treated with antithyroid drugs. All receptors come from a female donor with Graves disease.

In DNA form, the CDR3 reads TGTGCCAGCAGTCGGGACAGGGTAAATGAAAAACTGTTTTTT. It is translated as CASSRDRVNEKLFF. The V call is TRBV6-1, the J call TRBJ1-4; TRBD1 aligns across 9 bases. This CDR3 is built from 14 residues. From germline, CDR1 is MNHNS and CDR2 SASEGT. V shed 5 bases and J 5 bases; nucleotides not matched to a gene: 3.

The chain recombines TRBV2 with TRBJ2-1; the match to TRBD2 covers 13 bases. With V trimmed by 6 bases and J by 4 bases, 6 bases remained unmatched. The CDR3 length is 16 residues. Germline CDR1 and CDR2: SNHLY and FYNNEI. The CDR3 DNA sequence: TGTGCCAGCAGGGGGACTAGCGGGAACCAATACAATGAGCAGTTCTTC. Its protein is CASRGTSGNQYNEQFF.

This clonotype was counted a few times. The V gene is TRBV7-2, the J gene TRBJ1-1; D unresolved. The germline CDR1 and CDR2 sequences are SGHTA and FQGNSA. With 2 bases removed from V and 4 bases from J, the gap between germline ends came to 8 bases. The CDR3 has 13 amino acids. CDR3 nucleotides: TGTGCCAGCAGCTTAACAGTAGCCACTGAAGCTTTCTTT. Protein sequence: CASSLTVATEAFF.

This clonotype was recorded at least ten times. The chain recombines TRBV28 with TRBJ1-5; D ambiguous. V dropped 6 bases and J dropped 0 bases, with 15 bases sitting between them. This CDR3 spans 16 amino acids. Germline-derived CDR1 and CDR2 are MDHEN and SYDVKM. CDR3 bases: TGTGCCAGCAGCCCCAAGGGAGATTATAGCAATCAGCCCCAGCATTTT. Its translation: CASSPKGDYSNQPQHF.

This clonotype has only a few counts. The J gene is TRBJ2-7, the V gene TRBV20-1; 8 nucleotides line up with TRBD1. CDR1 DFQATT and CDR2 SNEGSKA come from the germline V gene (reference sequence). CDR3 length: 15 residues. V lost 0 bases and J lost 0; bases outside the gene matches: 4. The CDR3 spells CSARDWTGSSYEQYF. The CDR3, as DNA: TGCAGTGCTAGAGATTGGACAGGGAGCTCCTACGAGCAGTACTTC.

The V and J genes are TRBV7-2 and TRBJ1-6; TRBD1 might be the D (6 bases). The ends were cut back, 4 bases at V and 5 bases at J, with 15 bases in the middle. The CDR3 consists of 16 residues. Germline V gene lookup returns CDR1 SGHTA and CDR2 FQGNSA. CDR3 loop: CASSSTPRTDNSPLHF. The CDR3 DNA reads TGTGCCAGCAGCTCAACCCCCAGGACAGATAATTCACCCCTCCACTTT.

This clonotype appeared many times. This chain connects TRBV7-6 to TRBJ2-7; TRBD2 agrees at 7 bases. This CDR3 region has 14 residues. Germline V gives CDR1 SGHVS, CDR2 FNYEAQ. V lost 5 bases, J lost 5 bases, and 9 bases stayed unmatched. DNA of the CDR3: TGTGCCAGCAGCCGTCGGGGGGAGTCCCACGAGCAGTACTTC. It specifies CASSRRGESHEQYF.

This clonotype turned up a few times. The rearrangement links TRBV28 to TRBJ1-3; D is unclear. With 3 bases removed from V and 1 base from J, the gap between germline ends came to 4 bases. The CDR3 totals 13 residues. The germline V gene encodes CDR1 MDHEN and CDR2 SYDVKM. The CDR3 nucleotides are TGTGCCAGCAGTTTTCATTCTGGAAACACCATATATTTT. This sequence encodes CASSFHSGNTIYF.

This clonotype was found many times. The chain employs TRBV6-1 and TRBJ2-7, with D maybe TRBD2 (5 bases). The germline CDR1 and CDR2 sequences are MNHNS and SASEGT. The CDR3 is 12 amino acids. V gave up 5 bases and J gave up 6 bases, with 11 bases separating them. In DNA form, the CDR3 reads TGTGCCAGCAGTATCGTAGCGCGCGAGCAGTACTTC. Translating gives CASSIVAREQYF.

Many counts were recorded for this clonotype. This sequence joins TRBV6-1 and TRBJ2-7; perhaps TRBD2 as D (6 bases). Germline V gene sequence: CDR1 MNHNS, CDR2 SASEGT. CDR3 length: 11 residues. Trimming removed 2 bases from V and 10 bases from J, with 9 bases in between. CDR3 residues: CASSETREQYF. In nucleotides, the CDR3 is TGTGCCAGCAGTGAAACGCGGGAACAGTACTTC.

This clonotype was seen at least ten times. V gene TRBV6-1 combines with J gene TRBJ1-4; D is uncertain. The germline CDR1 and CDR2 sequences are MNHNS and SASEGT. V was shortened by 4 bases and J by 7 bases, with 13 bases between the two germline ends. CDR3 length equals 14 residues. The CDR3 here is CASSGVTVSEKLFF. For the CDR3, the DNA is TGTGCCAGCAGTGGCGTGACGGTTAGTGAAAAACTGTTTTTT.

This clonotype was counted between two and nine times. The CDR3 sequence is CSVRAGNTIYF. CDR3 DNA: TGCAGCGTAAGAGCCGGAAACACCATATATTTT. The chain has TRBV29-1 and TRBJ1-3; unclear D gene. The CDR3 extends over 11 amino acids. Germline CDR1 reads SQVTM; CDR2 reads ANQGSEA. V shed 6 bases and J shed 4 bases, with 7 bases lying between them.

This clonotype was counted at least ten times. The chain joins TRBV5-1 to TRBJ1-2; 7 nucleotides agree with TRBD1. The CDR3 runs to 15 residues. V gave up 4 bases and J gave up 8 bases; unmatched junction bases: 14. The germline V gene encodes CDR1 SGHRS and CDR2 YFSETQ. CDR3 nucleotide sequence: TGCGCCAGCAGCCCAGGACTTGGGACAGCAGGAGGCTACACCTTC. Protein sequence: CASSPGLGTAGGYTF.

The rearrangement links TRBV6-1 to TRBJ2-2; perhaps TRBD1 as D (5 bases). The V gene lost 5 bases and the J gene lost 6 bases, with 7 bases spanning the gap. CDR3 size: 12 residues. Germline CDR1 MNHNS, CDR2 SASEGT. As DNA, the CDR3 is TGTGCCAGCAGTAACAGGCCCGGGGAGCTGTTTTTT. Protein: CASSNRPGELFF.

As concerns this clonotype: This is likely a read error, given that the CDR3 carries no conserved phenylalanine or tryptophan at its end. This sequence joins TRBV20-1 and TRBJ2-4; the D is unclear. With 3 bases removed from V and 5 bases from J, the gap between germline ends came to 14 bases. This CDR3 has 14 residues. CDR1 DFQATT and CDR2 SNEGSKA come from the germline V gene (reference sequence). As DNA, the CDR3 is TGCAGTGCTAGTTCGTCACCGCACCAAAACATTCAGTACCTC. It yields the protein CSASSSPHQNIQYL.

The chain links TRBV20-1 to TRBJ2-1; a weak D match, TRBD2 (5 bases). The V end was cut by 6 bases, the J end by 5 bases, with 14 bases between. The CDR3 totals 13 residues. The germline V gene has CDR1 DFQATT and CDR2 SNEGSKA (reference sequence). The CDR3 reads CSAERSQDNEQFF. CDR3 DNA: TGCAGTGCCGAGCGGTCACAAGACAATGAGCAGTTCTTC.

The J gene is TRBJ2-5, the V gene TRBV20-1, with 13 nucleotides matching TRBD2. Losses at the gene ends were 5 bases for V and 2 bases for J; bases not matched to a gene: 5. Germline-derived CDR1 and CDR2 are DFQATT and SNEGSKA (reference sequence). The CDR3 has 15 amino acids. The CDR3 spells CSAWTSGRKQETQYF. Written as DNA, the CDR3 is TGCAGTGCTTGGACTAGCGGGAGAAAACAAGAGACCCAGTACTTC.

This clonotype was counted ten times or more. The gene calls are TRBV27 and TRBJ2-7; 9 nucleotides agree with TRBD1. The V gene end was trimmed by 2 bases and the J gene end by 5 bases; junction bases not matched to a gene: 10. This CDR3 has 16 residues. Germline loops: CDR1 MNHEY, CDR2 SMNVEV (reference sequence). Here the CDR3 DNA reads TGTGCCAGCAGTTTAGTAGGGGGACAGGGCTTCCACGAGCAGTACTTC. This translates into CASSLVGGQGFHEQYF.

About this clonotype: Since a much larger clone is just one base distant, this may be a read error. The chain has TRBV6-1 and TRBJ2-7; 7 bases map to TRBD1. The germline gives CDR1 MNHNS, CDR2 SASEGT. Unmatched junction bases numbered 9, after V lost 10 bases and J lost 3 bases. The CDR3 is made up of 13 amino acids. The CDR3 loop reads CANRGTAGYEQYF. In DNA form, the CDR3 reads TGTGCCAACAGAGGGACAGCCGGCTACGAGCAGTACTTC.

Regarding this clonotype: It may be a read error: a sequence one base away is much more abundant. This CDR3 is missing its conserved last phenylalanine or tryptophan, likely due to a read error. The chain has TRBV6-5 and TRBJ1-2; D possibly corresponds to TRBD1 (5 bases). The CDR3 extends over 16 amino acids. CDR1 and CDR2 from the germline V gene are MNHEY and SVGAGI. V was pared by 7 bases and J by 3 bases, with 21 bases between. CDR3 in DNA: TGTGCCAGCAACCGCCGACAGCAGTCAATCCACTATGGCTACACCCTC. Its protein is CASNRRQQSIHYGYTL.

The chain carries TRBV6-5 and TRBJ2-1, with 8 bases fitting TRBD2. Germline CDR1 MNHEY, CDR2 SVGAGI. CDR3 length: 14 residues. The J segment lost 11 bases and the V segment lost 2 bases, leaving 8 bases of the junction unmatched. In nucleotides, the CDR3 is TGTGCCAGCAGTTACGGGTCTAGCGGGTCTCAGCAGTTCTTC. Translation: CASSYGSSGSQQFF.

This chain joins TRBV20-1 and TRBJ1-3, with a weak D call TRBD1 (5 bases). V was cut by 3 bases and J by 4 bases, with 7 bases left in between. The V gene's germline CDR1 is DFQATT and CDR2 SNEGSKA (reference sequence). This CDR3 contains 12 residues. The chain's CDR3 is CSARGGGNTIYF. DNA of the CDR3: TGCAGTGCTAGGGGGGGAGGAAACACCATATATTTT.

V usage is TRBV13 and J usage is TRBJ2-3, with 7 bases matching TRBD2. The ends lost 1 base at V and 5 bases at J; junction bases unmatched: 12. This CDR3 comprises 17 residues. Germline assignment: CDR1 PRHDT and CDR2 FYEKMQ (reference sequence). In DNA, the CDR3 is TGTGCCAGCAGCTTAGCCCTTGGCGGGAGTTTGGAAGATACGCAGTATTTT. Translation: CASSLALGGSLEDTQYF.

This clonotype was detected only a few times. The chain recombines TRBV7-9 with TRBJ1-6; 8 bases agree with TRBD1. This CDR3 spans 18 amino acids. Per germline, CDR1 SEHNR and CDR2 FQNEAQ (reference sequence). J lost 0 bases, V lost 4 bases, and 8 bases had no gene match. This CDR3 is CASSYRTGKSSYNSPLHF. DNA of the CDR3: TGTGCCAGCAGCTATCGGACAGGGAAGAGCTCCTATAATTCACCCCTCCACTTT. Based on the CDR3 plus reference TRBV7-9 and TRBJ1-6, the full variable domain is DTGVSQNPRHKITKRGQNVTFRCDPISEHNRLYWYRQTLGQGPEFLTYFQNEAQLEKSRLLSDRFSAERPKGSFSTLEIQRTEQGDSAMYLCASSYRTGKSSYNSPLHFGNGTRLTVT.